The 5 T cell receptor beta chains presented below share a single source sample, sequenced in a study of blood T cell repertoires in COVID-19. Sequenced by immunoSEQ multiplex PCR; TCRdb stores in-frame clones only, minus some. Seen here are about 70,000 clones, more than 70% observed once, and the top ten hold 5.5% to 7%. Sequencing used peripheral blood. These receptors originate from a woman in her 70s with acute or convalescent COVID-19.

V is TRBV7-9 and J is TRBJ2-7; 7 bases match TRBD1. The germline gives CDR1 SEHNR, CDR2 FQNEAQ (reference sequence). Trimming removed 1 base from V and 7 bases from J; junction bases left unmatched: 7. The CDR3 runs 14 residues. The CDR3 sequence is CASSLGKGAQEQYF. DNA of the CDR3: TGTGCCAGCAGCTTAGGAAAGGGGGCGCAGGAGCAGTACTTC.

V usage is TRBV5-1 and J usage is TRBJ2-1; D might be TRBD2 (5 bases). Trimming left V 0 bases short and J 2 bases short, with 18 bases between. Germline CDR1 is SGHRS and CDR2 is YFSETQ. The CDR3 totals 18 residues. This CDR3 is CASSLALRETSPYNEQFF. CDR3 nucleotides: TGCGCCAGCAGCTTGGCCCTTAGGGAGACTTCCCCCTACAATGAGCAGTTCTTC.

The V and J genes are TRBV27 and TRBJ1-1; D not resolved. V lost 4 bases and J 6 bases, leaving 15 bases between the germline ends. The CDR3 is 14 amino acids. Germline V gives CDR1 MNHEY, CDR2 SMNVEV (reference sequence). CDR3 sequence: CASSSPRRAPEAFF. The CDR3 coding sequence is TGTGCCAGCAGTTCCCCGCGGAGGGCGCCTGAAGCTTTCTTT.

The V call is TRBV24-1, the J call TRBJ2-5; 9 bases agree with TRBD2. The CDR3 has 14 amino acids. Germline CDR1 reads KGHDR; CDR2 reads SFDVKD. J gave up 3 bases and V 7 bases, and 5 bases lay outside the gene matches. The DNA for the CDR3 is TGTGCCACCAGCCGCGGGGGGGCTGAAGAGACCCAGTACTTC. Protein product: CATSRGGAEETQYF.

The genes are TRBV27 and TRBJ1-2; 7 nucleotides agree with TRBD1. The CDR3 sequence is 16 residues long. Germline-derived CDR1 and CDR2 are MNHEY and SMNVEV (reference sequence). The V gene end was trimmed by 4 bases and the J gene end by 4 bases; junction bases not matched to a gene: 12. The CDR3 region has the DNA TGTGCCAGCAGTTCCGGGACAGTACCCAGCAGCTATGGCTACACCTTC. As protein: CASSSGTVPSSYGYTF.